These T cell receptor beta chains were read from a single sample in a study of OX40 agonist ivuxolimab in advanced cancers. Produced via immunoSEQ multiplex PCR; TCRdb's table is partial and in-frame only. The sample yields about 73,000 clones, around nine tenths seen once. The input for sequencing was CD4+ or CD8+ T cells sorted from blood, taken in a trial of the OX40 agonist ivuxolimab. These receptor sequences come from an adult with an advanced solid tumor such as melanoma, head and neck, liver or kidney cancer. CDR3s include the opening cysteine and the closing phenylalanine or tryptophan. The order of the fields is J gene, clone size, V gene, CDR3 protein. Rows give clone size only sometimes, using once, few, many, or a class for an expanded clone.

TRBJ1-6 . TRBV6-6 CASRLSQAPLHF
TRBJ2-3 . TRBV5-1 CASSLASAGTDTQYF
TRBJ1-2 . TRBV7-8 CASSRIDRASGYTF
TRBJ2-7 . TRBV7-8 CASSLQPGQYEQYF
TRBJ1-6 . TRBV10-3 CAISTSTFNSPLHF
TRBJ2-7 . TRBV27 CASSSLAGGPIYEQYF
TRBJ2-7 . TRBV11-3 CASSPTGTGTGEQYF
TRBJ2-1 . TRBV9 CASSREGGLNEQFF
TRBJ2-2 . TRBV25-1 CASSWGRTGELFF
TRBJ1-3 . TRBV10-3 CAIIVDWGIYSGNTIYF
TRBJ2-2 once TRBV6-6 CASSYQRLNTGELFF
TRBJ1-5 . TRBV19 CASSTTGRPQHF
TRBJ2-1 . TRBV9 CASSLTRTGEQFF
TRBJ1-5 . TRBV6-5 CASRPDRANQPQHF
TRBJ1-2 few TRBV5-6 CASSPGRGFSPGYTF
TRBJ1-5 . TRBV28 CASSPPDRSNQPQHF
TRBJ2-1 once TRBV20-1 CSGDYYNEQFF
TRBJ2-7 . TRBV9 CASSGQGFASYEQYF
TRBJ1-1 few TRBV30 CAWSVAGRGEAFF
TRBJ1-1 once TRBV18 CASSLGPPGDTEAFF
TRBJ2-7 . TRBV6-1 CASRNRVASFNEQYF
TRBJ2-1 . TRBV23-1 CASSHTLRSYNEQFF
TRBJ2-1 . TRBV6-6 CASSQRGGQYNEQFF
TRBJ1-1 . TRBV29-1 CSAPRNTEAFF
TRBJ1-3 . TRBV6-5 CASSTTGSGNTIYF
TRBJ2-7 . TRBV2 CASSGNNLIDEQYF
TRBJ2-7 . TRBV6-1 CASQRDRSSYEQYF
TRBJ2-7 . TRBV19 CASTDTGTSSYEQYF
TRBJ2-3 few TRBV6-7 CASSYLGLAGERDTQYF
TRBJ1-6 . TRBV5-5 CASSFSVRRDTGQPLHF
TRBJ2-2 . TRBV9 CASSSQTPTGELFF
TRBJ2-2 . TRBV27 CASSQAPGGWTGELFF
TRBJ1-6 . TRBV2 CASGGNNSPLHF
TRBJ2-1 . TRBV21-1 CASRGGTLNYNEQFF
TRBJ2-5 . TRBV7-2 CASSSGTSGLETQYF
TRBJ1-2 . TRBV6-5 CASGRWGTYYGYTF
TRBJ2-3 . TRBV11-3 CASSLDLADTQYF
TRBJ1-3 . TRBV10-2 CASSESTPRWNSGNTIYF
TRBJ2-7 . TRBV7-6 CASSPSRSGPSYEQYF
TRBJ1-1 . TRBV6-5 CASSPRTGTNTEAFF
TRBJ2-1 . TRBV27 CASSFLPGTVNEQFF
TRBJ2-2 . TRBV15 CATSRARDTGELFF
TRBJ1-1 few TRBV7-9 CASSMENTEAFF